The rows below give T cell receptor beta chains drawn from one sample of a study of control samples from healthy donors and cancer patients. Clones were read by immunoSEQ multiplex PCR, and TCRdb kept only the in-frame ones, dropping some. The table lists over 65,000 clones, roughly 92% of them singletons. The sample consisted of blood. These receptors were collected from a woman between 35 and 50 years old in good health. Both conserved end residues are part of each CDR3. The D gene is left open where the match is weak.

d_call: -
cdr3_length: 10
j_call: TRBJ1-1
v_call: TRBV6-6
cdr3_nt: TGTGCCACCAGAGAGGCTGAAGCTTTCTTT
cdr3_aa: CATREAEAFF

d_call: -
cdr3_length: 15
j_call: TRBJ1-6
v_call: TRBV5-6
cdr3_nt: TGTGCCAGCAGCTTGGAAAGTTCTCCAAATTCACCCCTCCACTTT
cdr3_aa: CASSLESSPNSPLHF

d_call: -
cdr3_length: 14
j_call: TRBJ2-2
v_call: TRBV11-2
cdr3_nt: TGTGCCAGCAGCTTAGTAAGGGGGATGGGGGAGCTGTTTTTT
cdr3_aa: CASSLVRGMGELFF

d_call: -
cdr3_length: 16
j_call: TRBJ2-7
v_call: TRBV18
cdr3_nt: TGTGCCAGCTCGAATGCCCCACAAGGGGGAGGCTACGAGCAGTACTTC
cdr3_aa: CASSNAPQGGGYEQYF

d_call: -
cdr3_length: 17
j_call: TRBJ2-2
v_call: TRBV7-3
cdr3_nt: TGTGCCAGCAGCCAAGGGGTCCAGCCCCTCTACACCGGGGAGCTGTTTTTT
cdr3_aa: CASSQGVQPLYTGELFF

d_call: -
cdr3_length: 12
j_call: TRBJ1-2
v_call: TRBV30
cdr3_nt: TGTGCCGCCGGGGTAGGGAACTATGGCTACACCTTC
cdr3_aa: CAAGVGNYGYTF

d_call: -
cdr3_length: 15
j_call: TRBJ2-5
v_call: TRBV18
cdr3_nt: TGTGCCAGCTCACCACCGGGACGCCCCCAAGAGACCCAGTACTTC
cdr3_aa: CASSPPGRPQETQYF

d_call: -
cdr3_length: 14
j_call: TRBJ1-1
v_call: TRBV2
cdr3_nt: TGTGCCAGCAAAGATCCTTCCCAGCTTCGGAGAGCTTTCTTT
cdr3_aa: CASKDPSQLRRAFF

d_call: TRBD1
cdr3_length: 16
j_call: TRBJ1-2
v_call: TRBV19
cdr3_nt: TGTGCCAGTAGTATAGGGGGACAGGGGGCGCGTAATGGCTACACCTTC
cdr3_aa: CASSIGGQGARNGYTF

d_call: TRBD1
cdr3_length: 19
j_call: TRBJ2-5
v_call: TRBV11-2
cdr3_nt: TGTGCCAGCAGCCGCTACTTCTCCGCGGGGACAGGGGAAAAAGAGACCCAGTACTTC
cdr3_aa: CASSRYFSAGTGEKETQYF

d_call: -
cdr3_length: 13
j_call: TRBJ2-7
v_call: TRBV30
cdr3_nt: TGTGCCTGGACGCGGACTGCACCATACGAGCAGTACTTC
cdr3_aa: CAWTRTAPYEQYF

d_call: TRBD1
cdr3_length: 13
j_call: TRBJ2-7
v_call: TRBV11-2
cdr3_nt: TGTGCCAGCAGCGGACGGACAGGGGCCCTACAGTACTTC
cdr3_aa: CASSGRTGALQYF

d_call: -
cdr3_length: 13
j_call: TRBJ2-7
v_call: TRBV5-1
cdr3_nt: TGCGCCAGCAGCTCCACAGGGCCATACGAGCAGTACTTC
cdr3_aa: CASSSTGPYEQYF

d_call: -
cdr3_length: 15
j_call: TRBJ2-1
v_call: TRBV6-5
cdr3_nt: TGTGCCAGCAGTTACCTAGGAGACTTCTACAATGAGCAGTTCTTC
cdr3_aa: CASSYLGDFYNEQFF

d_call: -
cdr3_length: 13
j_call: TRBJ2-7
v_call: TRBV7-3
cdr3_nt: TGTGCCAGCAGCTTATCCCGCGGCTACGAGCAGTACTTC
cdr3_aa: CASSLSRGYEQYF

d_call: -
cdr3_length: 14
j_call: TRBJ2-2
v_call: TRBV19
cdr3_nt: TGTGCCAGTAGTTCCCTGACTCTCACCGGGGAGCTGTTTTTT
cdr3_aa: CASSSLTLTGELFF

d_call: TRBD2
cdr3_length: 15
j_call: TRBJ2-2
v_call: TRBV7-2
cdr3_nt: TGTGCCAGCAGCCCCACGGGACTAGCGGGGAGGGAGCTGTTTTTT
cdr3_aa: CASSPTGLAGRELFF

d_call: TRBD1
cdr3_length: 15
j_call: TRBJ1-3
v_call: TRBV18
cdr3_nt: TGTGCCAGCTCGCCCGGGACAGGGACTGGAAACACCATATATTTT
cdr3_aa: CASSPGTGTGNTIYF